This paragraph covers one TCR beta chain sequence. This CDR3 spans 13 amino acids. Trimming removed 5 bases from V and 8 bases from J; junction bases left unmatched: 5. Reverse transcription of roughly 0.5 to 1 ug RNA was carried out with random hexamers. Amplification of the TCR beta CDR3 was carried out by immunoSEQ multiplex PCR, which spanned a total of 54 Vbeta and 13 Jbeta segments. Via MiXCR, TCRdb re-called the immunoSEQ multiplex PCR reads, giving one row per CDR3 protein. Seen here are about 300,000 distinct CDR3 sequences, 75% to 85% observed once, and the top ten hold approximately 0.2%. The data derive from a study of CD8 T cells in Susac syndrome. TCR beta sequencing was performed on blood CD8+ and CD4+ T cells. The multiple sclerosis controls comprised treatment-naive patients whose relapsing-remitting disease was stable or active. Purification of the CD8+ and CD4+ T cells relied on negative isolation, and TEMRA cells underwent FACS enrichment.

Sequencing was performed on CD8+ T cells from PBMCs. The receptor's source is a human donor with multiple sclerosis. V usage is TRBV12-3 or TRBV12-4 and J usage is TRBJ1-5; 8 nucleotides agree with TRBD1. In nucleotides, the CDR3 is TGTGCCAGCAGTCGGGACAGGCTAAAGCCCCAGCATTTT. Protein sequence: CASSRDRLKPQHF.